This TCR beta chain was identified in a study of T cells in Graves' hyperthyroidism and ophthalmopathy. V was shortened by 1 base and J by 14 bases, with 15 bases between the two germline ends. CDR3 length equals 13 residues. CDR1 is LNHNV and CDR2 is YYDKDF in the germline V gene (reference sequence). RNA transcripts gave rise to amplified TCR beta CDR3 regions. The primer set for the first-round RT-PCR of the TCR CDR3 was HTBI. From the multiplex PCR reads, TCRdb called clonotypes with MiXCR, one entry per CDR3 protein. The table includes about 840,000 distinct CDR3 sequences, around 39% detected once. Graves' hyperthyroidism is called stable when ophthalmopathy does not progress within 18 months. Study results and caveats: Ophthalmopathy was distinguished from stable hyperthyroidism by 13 V-J signatures. Researchers found most expanded thyroid clonotypes above 0.001 in blood as well.

Note on this clonotype: Its antigen is unidentified.

The rearrangement uses TRBV15 and TRBJ1-5, with no clear D. This receptor was taken from a man younger than 30 with Graves' hyperthyroidism. Sequenced input: blood. This CDR3 is CATSRGTSEYEHF. The CDR3 DNA sequence: TGTGCCACCAGCAGAGGGACTTCTGAATACGAGCATTTT.